Shown below are 19 T cell receptor beta chains from a single sample sequenced in a study of blood T cell repertoires in COVID-19. TCRdb keeps only in-frame clones here, not all; method: immunoSEQ multiplex PCR. Here the sample spans 450,000 or so clones, about 90% being singletons. The sample comprised peripheral blood. These TCRs come from a man aged 18 to 29 with COVID-19, enrolled during active disease.

V is TRBV24-1 and J is TRBJ2-1; weak D call: TRBD2 (7 bases). V lost 3 bases, J lost 9 bases, and 17 bases lay in between. CDR1 and CDR2 from the germline V gene are KGHDR and SFDVKD. The CDR3 length is 15 residues. The CDR3 bases are TGTGCCACCAGTGATCCCGCCGGGGGGCTTGGTGAGCAGTTCTTC. Translated: CATSDPAGGLGEQFF.

Only a few counts were recorded for this clone. The chain uses TRBV6-5 and TRBJ1-5; the D gene is possibly TRBD1 (5 bases). V gave up 7 bases and J gave up 3 bases, with 10 bases separating them. CDR3 length: 13 amino acids. The germline CDR1 and CDR2 sequences are MNHEY and SVGAGI. As DNA, the CDR3 is TGTGCCAGCACCGGACACCCCAATCAGCCCCAGCATTTT. Protein product: CASTGHPNQPQHF.

V gene TRBV7-9 combines with J gene TRBJ1-1; D gene uncertain. The CDR3 runs 10 residues. The V gene's germline CDR1 is SEHNR and CDR2 FQNEAQ (reference sequence). Deletions cut 3 bases from V and 8 bases from J, with 4 bases between. CDR3 nucleotides: TGTGCCAGCAGCTTTCTAGAAGCTTTCTTT. Its translation is CASSFLEAFF.

V and J are TRBV2 and TRBJ1-1, with D possibly being TRBD1 (6 bases). Deletions cut 7 bases from V and 1 base from J, with 13 bases between. Germline V CDR1 and CDR2: SNHLY, FYNNEI. This CDR3 has 14 amino acids. In DNA form, the CDR3 reads TGTGCCAGCACTTTGGACAGCCAGAACACTGAAGCTTTCTTT. Residues: CASTLDSQNTEAFF.

The J gene is TRBJ1-1, the V gene TRBV27; no definite D call. The CDR3 has 13 residues. CDR1 is MNHEY and CDR2 is SMNVEV in the germline V gene (reference sequence). Trimming took 6 bases from V and 5 from J, leaving 13 bases between them. The CDR3 DNA follows: TGTGCCAGCAGCCAACAGACCTCGACTGAAGCTTTCTTT. Residues: CASSQQTSTEAFF.

This rearrangement joins TRBV7-6 to TRBJ1-1; D ambiguous. The CDR3 extends over 13 amino acids. Per germline, CDR1 SGHVS and CDR2 FNYEAQ. Trimming removed 7 bases from V and 1 base from J, with 10 bases in between. The CDR3 nucleotides are TGTGCCAGCACCAGTGGCCCGAACACTGAAGCTTTCTTT. Amino acids: CASTSGPNTEAFF.

The rearrangement links TRBV5-6 to TRBJ2-7; D may be TRBD2 (7 bases). CDR1 and CDR2 (germline): SGHDT, YYEEEE. The CDR3 is made up of 15 amino acids. Between the trimmed V and J ends, which lost 4 bases and 5 bases, there was a span of 19 bases. Here the CDR3 reads CASSLPGGLLHEQYF. The CDR3 nucleotides are TGTGCCAGCAGCCTGCCCGGGGGGCTCCTCCACGAGCAGTACTTC. Complete variable domain (other parts from reference TRBV5-6 and TRBJ2-7): DAGVTQSPTHLIKTRGQQVTLRCSPKSGHDTVSWYQQALGQGPQFIFQYYEEEERQRGNFPDRFSGHQFPNYSSELNVNALLLGDSALYLCASSLPGGLLHEQYFGPGTRLTVT.

The rearrangement joins TRBV9 to TRBJ2-3, with D possibly being TRBD2 (7 bases). Trimming removed 4 bases from V and 2 bases from J, with 14 bases in between. Germline V gene data show CDR1 as SGDLS and CDR2 as YYNGEE. This CDR3 contains 15 residues. CDR3 amino acids: CASSPGGRSTDTQYF. CDR3 DNA: TGTGCCAGCAGCCCCGGGGGGCGGTCCACAGATACGCAGTATTTT.

V gene TRBV11-1 combines with J gene TRBJ2-7; 12 bases fit TRBD2. V trimming: 5 bases; J trimming: 4 bases; junction bases outside the gene matches: 3. The germline V gene has CDR1 SGHAT and CDR2 FQDESV (reference sequence). This CDR3 region has 14 residues. CDR3 in amino acids: CASSQLAGGYEQYF. In DNA, the CDR3 is TGTGCCAGCAGCCAACTAGCGGGAGGTTACGAGCAGTACTTC.

This sequence joins TRBV28 and TRBJ1-2; no reliable D call. The CDR3 length is 12 residues. V was shortened by 3 bases and J by 3 bases, with 5 bases between the two germline ends. Per germline, CDR1 MDHEN and CDR2 SYDVKM. The CDR3 nucleotides read TGTGCCAGCAGTTTGGCGGACTATGGCTACACCTTC. As protein: CASSLADYGYTF.

J is TRBJ2-7 and V is TRBV5-1; 13 nucleotides match TRBD2. V lost 3 bases and J lost 4; bases outside the gene matches: 4. The CDR3 length is 15 residues. CDR1 SGHRS and CDR2 YFSETQ come from the germline V gene. DNA for the CDR3: TGCGCCAGCAGCTATGGGACTAGCGGGAAGTACGAGCAGTACTTC. It codes for CASSYGTSGKYEQYF. Full variable domain (missing parts from reference TRBV5-1 and TRBJ2-7): KAGVTQTPRYLIKTRGQQVTLSCSPISGHRSVSWYQQTPGQGLQFLFEYFSETQRNKGNFPGRFSGRQFSNSRSEMNVSTLELGDSALYLCASSYGTSGKYEQYFGPGTRLTVT.

This clone showed up just once. V and J are TRBV27 and TRBJ1-2; TRBD1 agrees at 8 bases. The CDR3 extends over 16 amino acids. In germline, CDR1 is MNHEY, CDR2 SMNVEV (reference sequence). V lost 4 bases, J lost 5 bases, and 12 bases stayed unmatched. The CDR3 sequence: CASSYSGGDPRYGYTF. For the CDR3, the DNA is TGTGCCAGCAGTTATTCAGGGGGCGATCCCAGGTATGGCTACACCTTC.

The table lists this clone with a count of one. The rearrangement joins TRBV7-9 to TRBJ2-3, with 7 bases aligning to TRBD1. Trimming cost V 6 bases and J 9 bases; bases outside gene matches: 18. The CDR3 extends over 16 amino acids. CDR1 is SEHNR and CDR2 is FQNEAQ in the germline V gene (reference sequence). The chain's CDR3 is CASRDPQGPRQDTQYF. The CDR3 DNA reads TGTGCCAGCAGGGACCCACAGGGGCCCAGGCAAGACACGCAGTATTTT.

CDR3 in DNA: TGTGCCAGCAGCTCGACAGGGGGGGCCGGGGAGCTGTTTTTT. Amino acids: CASSSTGGAGELFF. This chain connects TRBV11-2 to TRBJ2-2; 9 bases align to TRBD1. Trimming took 4 bases from V and 6 from J; bases not matched to a gene: 3. CDR3 length: 14 residues. Germline CDR1 SGHAT, CDR2 FQNNGV.

J is TRBJ2-7 and V is TRBV7-3; D may be TRBD2 (5 bases). Germline V gene lookup returns CDR1 SGHTA and CDR2 FQGTGA. The CDR3 contains 12 residues. DNA for the CDR3: TGTGCTCCGGCGGGTATCACCTACGAGCAGTACTTC. Protein: CAPAGITYEQYF.

The chain recombines TRBV11-3 with TRBJ1-4; D is unclear. This CDR3 spans 13 amino acids. Germline CDR1 is SGHNT and CDR2 is YENEEA. Between the trimmed V and J ends, which lost 6 bases and 8 bases, there was a span of 13 bases. CDR3 sequence reads: CASRAAREEKLFF. For the CDR3, the DNA is TGTGCCAGCAGAGCTGCCCGGGAAGAAAAACTGTTTTTT.

The rearrangement joins TRBV6-5 to TRBJ2-3; 9 bases fit TRBD2. Germline V gives CDR1 MNHEY, CDR2 SVGAGI. V shed 6 bases and J 2 bases; nucleotides not matched to a gene: 6. The CDR3 covers 15 residues. The CDR3: CASSLAGANTDTQYF. The DNA for the CDR3 is TGTGCCAGCAGCTTAGCGGGGGCAAACACAGATACGCAGTATTTT.

This clone was found once. V usage is TRBV28 and J usage is TRBJ2-5; D is unresolved. Per the germline V gene, CDR1 is MDHEN and CDR2 is SYDVKM. CDR3 length equals 13 residues. Deletions cut 5 bases from V and 5 bases from J, with 12 bases between. The CDR3 loop reads CASSPQKPETQYF. CDR3 DNA: TGTGCCAGCAGTCCGCAGAAACCGGAGACCCAGTACTTC.

J is TRBJ2-1 and V is TRBV19; 11 nucleotides match TRBD2. Germline CDR1 reads LNHDA; CDR2 reads SQIVND (reference sequence). The CDR3 has 16 amino acids. The V gene end was trimmed by 3 bases and the J gene end by 4 bases; junction bases not matched to a gene: 5. DNA of the CDR3: TGTGCCAGTAGTATCTTGCTAGCGGGAGGATACAATGAGCAGTTCTTC. Encoded protein: CASSILLAGGYNEQFF.